Sequencing of this T cell receptor beta chain was carried out in a study of CD8+ T cells in alopecia areata. Germline V lookup: CDR1 SGHNT, CDR2 YYREEE (reference sequence). This CDR3 spans 16 amino acids. As for this clone: One end of the junction is discordant with germline, which a read error may explain.

Extracted from the samples, RNA was reverse transcribed into cDNA to serve as the sequencing template. Sequenced by immunoSEQ multiplex PCR; TCRdb stores in-frame clones only, minus some. Of some 200,000 clones listed, 55% to 70% are singletons. Described treatment: oral pan-JAK inhibitor, 5-10 mg twice daily. This sequence was found in a human donor with alopecia areata. The sequencing used CD4+ T cells sorted from blood, collected at week 24, from a patient treated with tofacitinib. V gene TRBV5-4 combines with J gene TRBJ2-5; 13 bases agree with TRBD2. The CDR3 coding sequence is TGCGCCAGCAGCCAAGGGACTAGCGGGGCCCAAGAGACCCAGTACTTC. Protein: CASSQGTSGAQETQYF. Full variable domain (outside the CDR3, taken from reference TRBV5-4 and TRBJ2-5): ETGVTQSPTHLIKTRGQQVTLRCSSQSGHNTVSWYQQALGQGPQFIFQYYREEENGRGNFPPRFSGLQFPNYSSELNVNALELDDSALYLCASSQGTSGAQETQYFGPGTRLLVL.